This T cell receptor beta chain is drawn from a study of lymphopenia after photon versus proton radiotherapy. In regard to this clone: The antigen is undetermined.

The method was immunoSEQ multiplex PCR; TCRdb's version includes in-frame clones alone and lacks a portion of them. The table lists 50,000 or so clones, more than 85% of them singletons, with roughly 17% in the top ten. Findings of the study overall: Photon-treated patients lost naive T cells and TCR diversity; proton-treated stayed stable. Larger post-nadir TCR diversity loss correlated inversely with survival in deceased patients. Authors raise, but do not show, better survival with proton therapy. Oligoclonal CD8+ Temra expansion after nadir drove photon patients' diversity drop.

CDR1 is MNHEY and CDR2 is SVGAGI in the germline V gene. The CDR3 runs 12 residues. The V end was cut by 11 bases, the J end by 4 bases, with 14 bases between. This receptor was identified in a woman aged 40-49 years with cholangiocarcinoma. The sample was peripheral blood, taken from a patient treated with photon-based radiotherapy. This chain links TRBV6-5 with TRBJ1-2, with a possible D match to TRBD1 (6 bases). The CDR3, as DNA: TGTGCCGTACAGGGATCCAGCTATGGCTACACCTTC. Translating gives CAVQGSSYGYTF.